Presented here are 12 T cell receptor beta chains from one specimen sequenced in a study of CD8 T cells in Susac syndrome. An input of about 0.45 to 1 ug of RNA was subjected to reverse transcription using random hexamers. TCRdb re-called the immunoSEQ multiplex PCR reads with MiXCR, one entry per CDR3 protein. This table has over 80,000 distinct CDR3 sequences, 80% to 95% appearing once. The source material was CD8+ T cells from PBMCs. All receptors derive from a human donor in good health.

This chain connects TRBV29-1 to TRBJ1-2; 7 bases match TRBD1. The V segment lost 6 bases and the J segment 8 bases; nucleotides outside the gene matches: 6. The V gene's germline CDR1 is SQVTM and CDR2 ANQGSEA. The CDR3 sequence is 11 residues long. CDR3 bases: TGCAGCGTGTCTGGGACAGAGGGCTACACCTTC. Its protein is CSVSGTEGYTF.

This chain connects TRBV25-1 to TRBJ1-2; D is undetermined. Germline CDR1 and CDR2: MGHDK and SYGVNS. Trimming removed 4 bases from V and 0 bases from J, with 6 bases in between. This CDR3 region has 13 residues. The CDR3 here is CASSVGTNYGYTF. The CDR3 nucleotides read TGTGCCAGCAGTGTAGGGACTAACTATGGCTACACCTTC.

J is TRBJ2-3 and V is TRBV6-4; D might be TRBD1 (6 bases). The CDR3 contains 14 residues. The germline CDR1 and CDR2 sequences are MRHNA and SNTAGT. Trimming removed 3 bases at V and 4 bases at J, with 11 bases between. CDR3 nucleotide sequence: TGTGCCAGCAGTGAAGGGGGTAGCGCAGATACGCAGTATTTT. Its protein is CASSEGGSADTQYF.

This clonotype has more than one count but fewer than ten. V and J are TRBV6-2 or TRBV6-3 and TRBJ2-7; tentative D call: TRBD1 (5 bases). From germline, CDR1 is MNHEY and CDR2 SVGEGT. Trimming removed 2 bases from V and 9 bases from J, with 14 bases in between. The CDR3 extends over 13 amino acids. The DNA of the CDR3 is TGTGCCAGCAGTTACGGGGCGTGGAAGGCGCAGTACTTC. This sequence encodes CASSYGAWKAQYF.

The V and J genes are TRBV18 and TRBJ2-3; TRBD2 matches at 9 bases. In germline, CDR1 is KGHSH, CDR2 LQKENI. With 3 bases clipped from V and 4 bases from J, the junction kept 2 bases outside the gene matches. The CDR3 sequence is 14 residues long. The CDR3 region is CASSPGTSPDTQYF. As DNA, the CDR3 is TGTGCCAGCTCACCGGGGACTAGCCCAGATACGCAGTATTTT.

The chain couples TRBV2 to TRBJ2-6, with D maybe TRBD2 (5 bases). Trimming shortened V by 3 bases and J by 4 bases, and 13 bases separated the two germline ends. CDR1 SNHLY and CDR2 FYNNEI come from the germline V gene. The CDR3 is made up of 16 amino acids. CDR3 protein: CASSDSGSGGANVLTF. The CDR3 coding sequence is TGTGCCAGCAGTGATTCGGGATCGGGAGGGGCCAACGTCCTGACTTTC.

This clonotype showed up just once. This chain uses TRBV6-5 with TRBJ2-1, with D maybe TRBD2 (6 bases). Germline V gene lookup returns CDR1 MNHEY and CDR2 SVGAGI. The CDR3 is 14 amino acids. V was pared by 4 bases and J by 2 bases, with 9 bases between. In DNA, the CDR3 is TGTGCCAGCAGTTTCGCGGGGCCCTACAATGAGCAGTTCTTC. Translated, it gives CASSFAGPYNEQFF.

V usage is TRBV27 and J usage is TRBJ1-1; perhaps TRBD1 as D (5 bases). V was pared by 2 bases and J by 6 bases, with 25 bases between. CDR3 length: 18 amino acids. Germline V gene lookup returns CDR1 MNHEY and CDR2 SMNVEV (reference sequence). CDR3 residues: CASSLSGVVSVGASEAFF. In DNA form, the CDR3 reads TGTGCCAGCAGTTTAAGTGGGGTGGTCTCGGTTGGGGCGTCTGAAGCTTTCTTT.

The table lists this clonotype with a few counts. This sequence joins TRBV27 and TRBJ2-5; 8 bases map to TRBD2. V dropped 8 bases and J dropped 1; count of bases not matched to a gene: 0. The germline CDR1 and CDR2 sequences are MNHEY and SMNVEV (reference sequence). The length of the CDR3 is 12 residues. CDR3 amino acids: CASRGGQETQYF. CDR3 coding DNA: TGTGCCAGCCGGGGGGGCCAAGAGACCCAGTACTTC.

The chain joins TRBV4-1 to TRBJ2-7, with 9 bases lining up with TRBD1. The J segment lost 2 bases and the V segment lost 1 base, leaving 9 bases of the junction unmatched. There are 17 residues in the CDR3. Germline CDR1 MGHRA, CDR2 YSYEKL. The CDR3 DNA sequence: TGCGCCAGCAGCCAAGTACCAGGGACAGGGAACACCTACGAGCAGTACTTC. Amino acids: CASSQVPGTGNTYEQYF.

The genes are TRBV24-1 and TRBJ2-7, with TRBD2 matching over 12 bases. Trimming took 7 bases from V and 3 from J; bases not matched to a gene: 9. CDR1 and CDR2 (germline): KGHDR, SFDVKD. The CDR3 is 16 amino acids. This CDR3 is CATRLPGLAGFYEQYF. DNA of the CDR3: TGTGCCACCAGATTACCGGGACTAGCGGGTTTCTACGAGCAGTACTTC.

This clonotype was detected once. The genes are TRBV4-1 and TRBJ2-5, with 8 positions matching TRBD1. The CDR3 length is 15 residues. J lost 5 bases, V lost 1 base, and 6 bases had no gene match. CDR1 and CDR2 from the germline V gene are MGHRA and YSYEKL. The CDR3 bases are TGCGCCAGCAGCCAAGTCCAGGGGGCTGGTGAGACCCAGTACTTC. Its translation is CASSQVQGAGETQYF.